This T cell receptor beta chain came from a study of Ad26.COV2.S vaccination and SARS-CoV-2 variants. Study in general: Recipients of Ad26.COV2.S got it intramuscularly, once or twice 56 days apart.

In germline, CDR1 is MNHEY, CDR2 SVGAGI. With 5 bases removed from V and 2 bases from J, the gap between germline ends came to 6 bases. The CDR3 has 12 residues. Treatment of the sample: 19 received Ad26.COV2.S at low or high dose, single or two shots; about 5 received placebo; per-sample allocation not given. Collection of the samples took place on day 63 after the first injection of vaccine or placebo. Method: immunoSEQ multiplex PCR; TCRdb's copy keeps in-frame clones and lacks some. The table lists about 680,000 clones, around 89% of them singletons. This receptor was taken from a person between 18 and 65 years old who received the Ad26.COV2.S COVID-19 vaccine or a placebo. The input for sequencing was peripheral blood, taken in a trial of Ad26.COV2.S vaccine versus placebo. The rearrangement links TRBV6-5 to TRBJ1-2; D is ambiguous. CDR3 nucleotides: TGTGCCAGCAGTCAAACAAACTATGGCTACACCTTC. Protein sequence: CASSQTNYGYTF.